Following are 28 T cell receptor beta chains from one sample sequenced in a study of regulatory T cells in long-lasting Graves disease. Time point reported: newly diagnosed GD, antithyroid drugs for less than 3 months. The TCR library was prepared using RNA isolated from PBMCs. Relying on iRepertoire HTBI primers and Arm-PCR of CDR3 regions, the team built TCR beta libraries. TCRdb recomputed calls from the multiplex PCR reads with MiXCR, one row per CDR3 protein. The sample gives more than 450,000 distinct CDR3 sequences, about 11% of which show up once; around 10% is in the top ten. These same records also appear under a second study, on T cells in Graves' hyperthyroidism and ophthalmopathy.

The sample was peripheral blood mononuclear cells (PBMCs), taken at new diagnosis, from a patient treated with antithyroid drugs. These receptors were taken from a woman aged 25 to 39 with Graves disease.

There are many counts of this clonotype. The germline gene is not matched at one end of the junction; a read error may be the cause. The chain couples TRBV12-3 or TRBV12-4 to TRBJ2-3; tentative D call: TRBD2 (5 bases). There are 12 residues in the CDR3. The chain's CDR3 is CASSLAGNTQYF. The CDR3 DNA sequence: TGTGCCAGCAGCTTAGCCGGGAATACGCAGTATTTT.

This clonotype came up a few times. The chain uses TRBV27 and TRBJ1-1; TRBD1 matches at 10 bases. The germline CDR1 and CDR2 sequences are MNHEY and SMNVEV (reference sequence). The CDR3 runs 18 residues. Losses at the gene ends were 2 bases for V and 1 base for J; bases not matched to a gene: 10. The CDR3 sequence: CASSLVLGTGAGNTEAFF. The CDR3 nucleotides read TGTGCCAGCAGTTTAGTCCTCGGGACAGGGGCTGGGAACACTGAAGCTTTCTTT.

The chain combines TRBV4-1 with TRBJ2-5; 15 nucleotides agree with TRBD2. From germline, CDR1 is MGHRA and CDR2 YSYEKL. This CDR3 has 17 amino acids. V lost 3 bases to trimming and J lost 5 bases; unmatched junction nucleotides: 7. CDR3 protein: CASSHAGLAGGGETQYF. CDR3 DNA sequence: TGCGCCAGCAGCCATGCCGGACTAGCGGGAGGGGGGGAGACCCAGTACTTC.

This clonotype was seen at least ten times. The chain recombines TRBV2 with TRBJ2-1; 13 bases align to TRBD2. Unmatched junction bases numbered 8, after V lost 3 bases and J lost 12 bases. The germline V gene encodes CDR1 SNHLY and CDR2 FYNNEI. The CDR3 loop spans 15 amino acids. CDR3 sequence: CASSDAGTSGARQFF. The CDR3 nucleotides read TGTGCCAGCAGTGACGCCGGGACTAGCGGGGCACGGCAGTTCTTC.

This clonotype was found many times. The CDR3 coding sequence is TGTGCCAGCAGTTCTGTAAGAACTTGGACTGAAGCTTTCTTT. It is translated as CASSSVRTWTEAFF. J is TRBJ1-1 and V is TRBV6-2 or TRBV6-3; unclear D gene. Per germline, CDR1 MNHEY and CDR2 SVGEGT. Trimming removed 4 bases from V and 5 bases from J, with 14 bases in between. The CDR3 covers 14 residues.

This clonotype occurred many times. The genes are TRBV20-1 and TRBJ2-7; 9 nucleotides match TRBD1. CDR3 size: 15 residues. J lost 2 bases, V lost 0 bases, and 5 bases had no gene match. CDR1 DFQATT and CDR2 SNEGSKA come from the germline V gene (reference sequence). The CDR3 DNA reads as TGCAGTGCTAGAGATCGGGACAGGGAGACCTACGAGCAGTACTTC. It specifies CSARDRDRETYEQYF.

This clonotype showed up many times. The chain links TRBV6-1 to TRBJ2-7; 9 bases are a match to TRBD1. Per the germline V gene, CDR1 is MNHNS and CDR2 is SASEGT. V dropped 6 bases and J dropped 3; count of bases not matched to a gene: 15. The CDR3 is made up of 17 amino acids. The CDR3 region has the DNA TGTGCCAGCAGCGCTACCCGAATGGGACAGGGAGACTACGAGCAGTACTTC. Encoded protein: CASSATRMGQGDYEQYF.

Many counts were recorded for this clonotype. The CDR3: CASSPNSGTGTEQYF. DNA for the CDR3: TGTGCCAGCAGTCCCAACTCCGGGACAGGGACCGAGCAGTACTTC. The rearrangement joins TRBV2 to TRBJ2-7; 9 bases agree with TRBD1. Germline V lookup: CDR1 SNHLY, CDR2 FYNNEI. Trimming removed 5 bases from V and 6 bases from J; junction bases left unmatched: 11. CDR3 length: 15 amino acids.

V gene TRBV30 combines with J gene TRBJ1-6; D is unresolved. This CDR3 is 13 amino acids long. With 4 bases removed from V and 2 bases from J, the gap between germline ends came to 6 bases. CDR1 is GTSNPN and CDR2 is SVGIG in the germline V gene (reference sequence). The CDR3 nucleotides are TGTGCCTGGACTAGGGCCTATAATTCACCCCTCCACTTT. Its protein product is CAWTRAYNSPLHF.

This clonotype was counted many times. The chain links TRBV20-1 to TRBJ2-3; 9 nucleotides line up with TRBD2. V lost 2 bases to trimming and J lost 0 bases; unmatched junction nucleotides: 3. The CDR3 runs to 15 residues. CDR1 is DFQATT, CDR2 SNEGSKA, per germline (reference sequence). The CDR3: CSARRLAGSTDTQYF. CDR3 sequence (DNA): TGCAGTGCTAGAAGGCTAGCGGGAAGCACAGATACGCAGTATTTT.

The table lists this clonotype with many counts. CDR3 sequence reads: CASSYGAQGSRNTEAFF. For the CDR3, the DNA is TGTGCCAGCAGTTACGGGGCACAGGGGAGTCGGAACACTGAAGCTTTCTTT. J is TRBJ1-1 and V is TRBV6-2 or TRBV6-3; 7 bases agree with TRBD1. Germline loops: CDR1 MNHEY, CDR2 SVGEGT. The J segment lost 1 base and the V segment lost 2 bases, leaving 10 bases of the junction unmatched. This CDR3 has 17 amino acids.

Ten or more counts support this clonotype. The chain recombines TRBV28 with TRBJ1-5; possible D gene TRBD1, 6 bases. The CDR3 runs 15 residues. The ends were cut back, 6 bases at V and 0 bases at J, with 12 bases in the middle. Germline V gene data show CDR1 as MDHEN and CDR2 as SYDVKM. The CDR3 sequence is CASSSTGYSNQPQHF. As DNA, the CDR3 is TGTGCCAGCAGCTCCACAGGGTATAGCAATCAGCCCCAGCATTTT.

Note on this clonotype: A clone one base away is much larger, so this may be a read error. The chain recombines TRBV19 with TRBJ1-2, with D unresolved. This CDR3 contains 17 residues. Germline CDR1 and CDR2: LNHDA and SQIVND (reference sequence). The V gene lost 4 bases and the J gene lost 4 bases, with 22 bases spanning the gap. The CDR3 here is CASSNRPPAADAYGYTF. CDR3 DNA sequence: TGTGCCAGTAGTAATCGACCGCCGGCAGCAGATGCCTATGGCTACACCTTC. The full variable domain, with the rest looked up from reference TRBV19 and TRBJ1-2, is DGGITQSPKYLFRKEGQNVTLSCEQNLNHDAMYWYRQDPGQGLRLIYYSQIVNDFQKGDIAEGYSVSREKKESFPLTVTSAQKNPTAFYLCASSNRPPAADAYGYTFGSGTRLTVV.

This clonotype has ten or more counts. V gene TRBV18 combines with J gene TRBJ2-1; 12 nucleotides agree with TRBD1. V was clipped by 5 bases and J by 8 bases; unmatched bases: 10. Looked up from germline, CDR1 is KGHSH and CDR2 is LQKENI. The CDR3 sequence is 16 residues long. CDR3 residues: CASSKRSGQGAHEQFF. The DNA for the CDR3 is TGTGCCAGCTCAAAAAGGTCGGGACAGGGGGCCCATGAGCAGTTCTTC. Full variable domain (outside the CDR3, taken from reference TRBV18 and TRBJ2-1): NAGVMQNPRHLVRRRGQEARLRCSPMKGHSHVYWYRQLPEEGLKFMVYLQKENIIDESGMPKERFSAEFPKEGPSILRIQQVVRGDSAAYFCASSKRSGQGAHEQFFGPGTRLTVL.

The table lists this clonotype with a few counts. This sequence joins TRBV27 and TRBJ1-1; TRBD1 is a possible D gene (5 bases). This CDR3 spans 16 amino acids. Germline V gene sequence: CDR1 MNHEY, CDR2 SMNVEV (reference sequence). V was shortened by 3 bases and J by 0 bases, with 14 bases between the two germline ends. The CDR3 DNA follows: TGTGCCAGCAGTTTCGGGCAGGGACGTATGAACACTGAAGCTTTCTTT. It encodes CASSFGQGRMNTEAFF.

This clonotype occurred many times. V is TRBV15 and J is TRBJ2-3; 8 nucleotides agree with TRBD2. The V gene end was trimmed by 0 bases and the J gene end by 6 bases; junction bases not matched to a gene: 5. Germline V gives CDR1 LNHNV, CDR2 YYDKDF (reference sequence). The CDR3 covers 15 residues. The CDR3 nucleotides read TGTGCCACCAGCAGAGATGGAGCGGGAGCTGATACGCAGTATTTT. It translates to CATSRDGAGADTQYF.

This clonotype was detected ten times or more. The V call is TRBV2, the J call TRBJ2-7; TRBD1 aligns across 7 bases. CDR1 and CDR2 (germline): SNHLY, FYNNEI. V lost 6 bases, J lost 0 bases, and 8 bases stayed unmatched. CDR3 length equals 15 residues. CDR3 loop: CASRNEQGSSYEQYF. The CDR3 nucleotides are TGTGCCAGCAGAAACGAACAGGGGAGCTCCTACGAGCAGTACTTC.

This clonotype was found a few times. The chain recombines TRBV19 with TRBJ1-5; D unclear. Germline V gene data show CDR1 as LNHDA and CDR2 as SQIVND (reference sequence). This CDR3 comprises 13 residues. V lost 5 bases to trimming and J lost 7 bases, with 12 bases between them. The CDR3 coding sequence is TGTGCCAGTAGTCCCGGGGTTTACCAGCCCCAGCATTTT. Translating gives CASSPGVYQPQHF.

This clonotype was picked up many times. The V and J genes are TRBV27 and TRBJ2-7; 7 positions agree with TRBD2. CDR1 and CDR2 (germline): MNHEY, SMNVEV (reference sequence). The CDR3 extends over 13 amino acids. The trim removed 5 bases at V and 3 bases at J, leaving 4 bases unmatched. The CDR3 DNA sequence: TGTGCCAGCAGTGAGCGGGGTAGCTACGAGCAGTACTTC. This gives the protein CASSERGSYEQYF.

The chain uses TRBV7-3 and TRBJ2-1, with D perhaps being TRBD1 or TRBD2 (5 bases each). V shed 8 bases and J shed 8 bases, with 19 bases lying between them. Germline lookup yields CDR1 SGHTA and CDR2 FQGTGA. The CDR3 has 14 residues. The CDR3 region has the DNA TGTGCCAGCGCTTCGGGACGGAAATTCTATGAGCAGTTCTTC. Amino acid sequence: CASASGRKFYEQFF.

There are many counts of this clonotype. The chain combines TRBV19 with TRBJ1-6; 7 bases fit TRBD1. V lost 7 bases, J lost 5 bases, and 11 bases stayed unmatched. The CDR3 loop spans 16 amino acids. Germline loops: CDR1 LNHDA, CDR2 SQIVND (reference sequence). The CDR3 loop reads CASTRGQKTNNSPLHF. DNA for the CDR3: TGTGCCAGTACGCGGGGACAGAAAACGAATAATTCACCCCTCCACTTT.

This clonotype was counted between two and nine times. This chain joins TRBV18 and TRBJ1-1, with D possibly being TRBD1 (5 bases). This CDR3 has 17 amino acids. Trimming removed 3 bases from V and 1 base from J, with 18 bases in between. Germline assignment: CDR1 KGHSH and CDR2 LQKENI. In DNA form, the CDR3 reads TGTGCCAGCTCACCCCGCGGTCAGGGAGGGACGAACACTGAAGCTTTCTTT. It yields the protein CASSPRGQGGTNTEAFF.

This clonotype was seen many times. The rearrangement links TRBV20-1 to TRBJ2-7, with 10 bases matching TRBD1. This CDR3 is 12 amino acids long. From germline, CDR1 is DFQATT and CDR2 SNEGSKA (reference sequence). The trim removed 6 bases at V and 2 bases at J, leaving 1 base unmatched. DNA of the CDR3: TGCAGTGCGGGGACAGGGGCCTACGAGCAGTACTTC. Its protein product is CSAGTGAYEQYF.

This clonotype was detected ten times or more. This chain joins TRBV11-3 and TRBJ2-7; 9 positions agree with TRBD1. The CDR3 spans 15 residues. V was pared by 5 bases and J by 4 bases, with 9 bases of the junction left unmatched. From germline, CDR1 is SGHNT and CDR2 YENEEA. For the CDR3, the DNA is TGTGCCAGCAGCCAACAGGGGGCTGGCGCGTACGAGCAGTACTTC. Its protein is CASSQQGAGAYEQYF.

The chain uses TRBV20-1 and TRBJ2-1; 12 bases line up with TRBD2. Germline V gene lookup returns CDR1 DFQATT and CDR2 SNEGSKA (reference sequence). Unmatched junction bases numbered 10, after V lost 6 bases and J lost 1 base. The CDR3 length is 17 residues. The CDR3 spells CSAMTSGSIVSYNEQFF. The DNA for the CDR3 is TGCAGTGCCATGACTAGCGGGAGTATAGTATCCTACAATGAGCAGTTCTTC.

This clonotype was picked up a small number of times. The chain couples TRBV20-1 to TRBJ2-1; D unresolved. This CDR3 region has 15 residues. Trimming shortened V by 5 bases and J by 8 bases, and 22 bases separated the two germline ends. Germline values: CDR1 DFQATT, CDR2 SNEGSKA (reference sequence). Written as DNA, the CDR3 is TGCAGTGCTTTAGGCCGGGCTTTTTTCTTCCATGAGCAGTTCTTC. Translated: CSALGRAFFFHEQFF.

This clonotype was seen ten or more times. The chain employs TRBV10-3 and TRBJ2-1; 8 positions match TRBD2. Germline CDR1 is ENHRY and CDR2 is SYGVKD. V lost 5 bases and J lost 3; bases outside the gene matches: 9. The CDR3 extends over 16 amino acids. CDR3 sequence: CAISYDTSGNYNEQFF. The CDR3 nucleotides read TGTGCCATCAGTTACGATACTAGCGGTAACTACAATGAGCAGTTCTTC.

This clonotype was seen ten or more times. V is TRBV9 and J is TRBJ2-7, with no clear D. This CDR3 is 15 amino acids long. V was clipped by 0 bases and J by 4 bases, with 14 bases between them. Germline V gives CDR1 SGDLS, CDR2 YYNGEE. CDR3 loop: CASSVGPGGWYEQYF. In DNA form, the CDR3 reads TGTGCCAGCAGCGTAGGCCCGGGTGGGTGGTACGAGCAGTACTTC.